The clone carrying this TCR beta chain has a handful of counts. The data were taken from a study of blood T cell repertoires in COVID-19. Whole-study context: Samples taken during acute and convalescent COVID-19 were collected in the United States, Italy and Spain. The analysed material was cDNA or gDNA that came from T cells, B-cell-depleted T cells, or PBMCs.

As originally analysed: Estimated nucleated cell counts came from reference gene primer amplification. Generated by immunoSEQ multiplex PCR, the TCRdb table keeps only in-frame clones and is missing some. V and J calls plus clone size are reproduced from that table; the DNA served to infer D and trimming. The sample gives about 100,000 clones, over 75% of which show up once; approximately 7% is in the top ten. The CDR3 length is 16 residues. Trimming removed 0 bases at V and 1 base at J, with 10 bases between. Germline V CDR1 and CDR2: SGHDN, FVKESK. The sequence came from a man aged 25-40 years in a cohort sampled during active COVID-19. The chain has TRBV14 and TRBJ2-1, with D hard to call. Sequencing input: peripheral blood. This CDR3 reads CASSQDPADSYNEQFF. CDR3 in DNA: TGTGCCAGCAGCCAAGATCCGGCGGATTCCTACAATGAGCAGTTCTTC.